Shown below are 32 T cell receptor beta chains from a single sample sequenced in a study of blood T cell repertoires in COVID-19. The repertoire was sequenced with immunoSEQ multiplex PCR; TCRdb's copy has only in-frame clones and lacks some. Of roughly 13,000 clones in the sample, 87% were seen once. The sample taken for sequencing was peripheral blood. The receptors stem from a human donor in a cohort sampled during active COVID-19.

This clone was recorded once. This sequence joins TRBV11-2 and TRBJ2-7, with 7 bases lining up with TRBD1. Trimming removed 4 bases from V and 3 bases from J; junction bases left unmatched: 15. CDR1 is SGHAT and CDR2 is FQNNGV in the germline V gene. The CDR3 runs 17 residues. CDR3 amino acids: CASSSPGQRLVDYEQYF. The DNA of the CDR3 is TGTGCCAGCAGCTCCCCGGGACAGCGCCTAGTAGACTACGAGCAGTACTTC.

Of note for this clone: Because it lacks the conserved phenylalanine or tryptophan at the end, this CDR3 is likely a read error. The DNA is omitted, as the CDR3 cannot be located on it reliably, and the CDR3 follows TCRdb's listing. The rearrangement joins TRBV3-1 (or the pseudogene TRBV3-2) to TRBJ1-1. Per germline, CDR1 LGHDT and CDR2 YNNKEL (reference sequence). From its first to its last residue, the CDR3 has 14 amino acids. CDR3 loop: CASSLTHPISIRTE.

About this clone itself: Distinct nucleotide sequences in the sample also encode this CDR3. CDR3 residues: CASSRSEEYEQYF. CDR3 in DNA: TGTGCCAGCAGCCGCAGTGAGGAGTACGAGCAGTACTTC. The rearrangement joins TRBV9 to TRBJ2-7, with no clear D. Between the trimmed V and J ends, which lost 4 bases and 4 bases, there was a span of 12 bases. Germline CDR1 and CDR2: SGDLS and YYNGEE. The length of the CDR3 is 13 residues.

This clone was observed a single time. The chain links TRBV5-5 to TRBJ1-1, with 7 bases lining up with TRBD1. The CDR3 covers 15 residues. The junction had 7 bases not matched to a gene; V was cut back by 5 bases and J by 0 bases. Looked up from germline, CDR1 is SGHKS and CDR2 is YYEKEE (reference sequence). The CDR3: CASRGLGQLNTEAFF. CDR3 sequence (DNA): TGTGCCAGCAGGGGACTGGGACAGCTGAACACTGAAGCTTTCTTT. Full variable domain (rest looked up from reference TRBV5-5 and TRBJ1-1): DAGVTQSPTHLIKTRGQQVTLRCSPISGHKSVSWYQQVLGQGPQFIFQYYEKEERGRGNFPDRFSARQFPNYSSELNVNALLLGDSALYLCASRGLGQLNTEAFFGQGTRLTVV.

The chain uses TRBV10-3 and TRBJ2-3, with TRBD2 identical over 11 bases. The V segment lost 7 bases and the J segment 2 bases; nucleotides outside the gene matches: 2. The germline CDR1 and CDR2 sequences are ENHRY and SYGVKD. The CDR3 is 14 residues long. The CDR3 sequence is CAITSGRNTDTQYF. The CDR3 coding sequence is TGTGCCATCACTAGCGGGAGGAACACAGATACGCAGTATTTT.

This clone was seen a handful of times. This sequence joins TRBV27 and TRBJ1-5; 7 nucleotides agree with TRBD1. The germline CDR1 and CDR2 sequences are MNHEY and SMNVEV (reference sequence). The CDR3 length is 14 residues. Trimming cost V 6 bases and J 4 bases; bases outside gene matches: 6. CDR3 coding DNA: TGTGCCAGCAGACAGGGGACTGGAAATCAGCCCCAGCATTTT. Translated, it gives CASRQGTGNQPQHF.

The chain employs TRBV6-1 and TRBJ2-7, with 7 nucleotides matching TRBD2. V lost 0 bases to trimming and J lost 1 base; unmatched junction nucleotides: 9. This CDR3 has 17 residues. Germline lookup yields CDR1 MNHNS and CDR2 SASEGT. CDR3 in amino acids: CASSEATGAGFSYEQYF. The CDR3, as DNA: TGTGCCAGCAGTGAAGCAACGGGAGCGGGATTTTCCTACGAGCAGTACTTC.

The chain has TRBV5-4 and TRBJ2-7; D perhaps matches TRBD1 (5 bases). Deletions cut 4 bases from V and 4 bases from J, with 15 bases between. The CDR3 spans 14 residues. The V gene's germline CDR1 is SGHNT and CDR2 YYREEE (reference sequence). The CDR3 spells CASSPGSQEYEQYF. CDR3 coding DNA: TGTGCCAGCAGCCCCGGGTCACAGGAGTACGAGCAGTACTTC.

The chain recombines TRBV27 with TRBJ2-1; 7 bases are shared with TRBD1. Trimming cost V 7 bases and J 5 bases; bases outside gene matches: 11. From germline, CDR1 is MNHEY and CDR2 SMNVEV (reference sequence). The CDR3 loop spans 15 amino acids. CDR3 region: CASTDDRVPNNEQFF. CDR3 bases: TGTGCCAGCACCGACGACAGGGTACCCAACAATGAGCAGTTCTTC.

The chain employs TRBV11-2 and TRBJ2-7; 7 nucleotides line up with TRBD2. Trimming cost V 8 bases and J 2 bases; bases outside gene matches: 9. CDR3 length: 14 residues. The germline V gene has CDR1 SGHAT and CDR2 FQNNGV. This chain's CDR3 is CASSPGGGTYEQYF. In DNA, the CDR3 is TGTGCCAGCTCGCCTGGGGGGGGAACCTACGAGCAGTACTTC.

The chain joins TRBV10-3 to TRBJ2-1, with 8 nucleotides matching TRBD2. Per germline, CDR1 ENHRY and CDR2 SYGVKD. After removal of 1 base from V and 6 bases from J, the junction contained 5 bases not matched to a gene. The CDR3 contains 15 residues. CDR3: CAISEYGTSPNEQFF. DNA for the CDR3: TGTGCCATCAGTGAGTACGGGACTAGTCCCAATGAGCAGTTCTTC.

This chain uses TRBV30 with TRBJ2-2, with TRBD1 identical over 8 bases. Germline assignment: CDR1 GTSNPN and CDR2 SVGIG (reference sequence). Trimming took 4 bases from V and 0 from J; bases not matched to a gene: 22. The CDR3 extends over 21 amino acids. CDR3 DNA sequence: TGTGCCTGGACGGCATCCCTGCGATGGGTGGGGACAGGACCGAACACCGGGGAGCTGTTTTTT. Protein product: CAWTASLRWVGTGPNTGELFF.

This clone was picked up a small number of times. The CDR3: CASTTSGRAYNEQFF. The CDR3 bases are TGTGCCAGTACTACTAGCGGGAGAGCCTACAATGAGCAGTTCTTC. The rearrangement links TRBV9 to TRBJ2-1; TRBD2 matches at 11 bases. Germline CDR1 and CDR2: SGDLS and YYNGEE. This CDR3 contains 15 residues. V was pared by 8 bases and J by 2 bases, with 6 bases of the junction left unmatched.

V gene TRBV7-9 combines with J gene TRBJ2-1; TRBD1 might be the D (5 bases). V lost 1 base and J 14 bases, leaving 12 bases between the germline ends. CDR3 size: 12 residues. Germline CDR1 reads SEHNR; CDR2 reads FQNEAQ (reference sequence). The CDR3 loop reads CASSLVRGQEFF. The CDR3 DNA sequence: TGTGCCAGCAGCTTAGTTAGGGGTCAGGAGTTCTTC.

J is TRBJ2-6 and V is TRBV29-1, with D maybe TRBD1 (5 bases). V was shortened by 7 bases and J by 2 bases, with 9 bases between the two germline ends. Germline CDR1 is SQVTM and CDR2 is ANQGSEA. CDR3 length: 13 amino acids. In DNA form, the CDR3 reads TGCAGCGCATTCAGGGCTGGGGCCAACGTCCTGACTTTC. Its translation: CSAFRAGANVLTF.

The chain couples TRBV11-2 to TRBJ2-1; 8 nucleotides align to TRBD2. Unmatched junction bases numbered 3, after V lost 5 bases and J lost 0 bases. CDR3 size: 15 residues. The germline V gene has CDR1 SGHAT and CDR2 FQNNGV. This chain's CDR3 is CASSVSGSSYNEQFF. In nucleotides, the CDR3 is TGTGCCAGCAGCGTAAGCGGGAGCTCCTACAATGAGCAGTTCTTC.

V usage is TRBV5-4 and J usage is TRBJ2-5; D is possibly TRBD2 (6 bases). Trimming removed 0 bases from V and 1 base from J, with 16 bases in between. The CDR3 is 17 amino acids. The germline V gene encodes CDR1 SGHNT and CDR2 YYREEE (reference sequence). The CDR3 reads CASSLVVAKGLQETQYF. As DNA, the CDR3 is TGTGCCAGCAGCTTGGTCGTGGCAAAGGGACTCCAAGAGACCCAGTACTTC. Filled out from reference TRBV5-4 and TRBJ2-5, the complete variable domain reads ETGVTQSPTHLIKTRGQQVTLRCSSQSGHNTVSWYQQALGQGPQFIFQYYREEENGRGNFPPRFSGLQFPNYSSELNVNALELDDSALYLCASSLVVAKGLQETQYFGPGTRLLVL.

The CDR3 DNA reads as TGTGCCAGCAGCGGGACTAGCGGAGGGGGGGATACGCAGTATTTT. It is translated as CASSGTSGGGDTQYF. This rearrangement joins TRBV25-1 to TRBJ2-3; 11 nucleotides line up with TRBD2. This CDR3 region has 15 residues. V trimming: 6 bases; J trimming: 6 bases; junction bases outside the gene matches: 8. The germline gives CDR1 MGHDK, CDR2 SYGVNS.

This clone was seen only once. The chain uses TRBV19 and TRBJ2-3, with a possible D match to TRBD2 (6 bases). V was trimmed by 3 bases and J by 1 base, leaving 11 bases between them. This CDR3 spans 15 amino acids. Per the germline V gene, CDR1 is LNHDA and CDR2 is SQIVND (reference sequence). CDR3 sequence reads: CASSIPASGTDTQYF. The CDR3 coding sequence is TGTGCCAGTAGTATTCCAGCTAGCGGCACAGATACGCAGTATTTT.

This rearrangement joins TRBV27 to TRBJ1-2; D is possibly TRBD1 (6 bases). CDR1 is MNHEY and CDR2 is SMNVEV in the germline V gene (reference sequence). Trimming stripped 0 bases from V and 0 bases from J, with 8 bases between. This CDR3 has 15 amino acids. CDR3 nucleotide sequence: TGTGCCAGCAGTTTATCCCAGGGGACTAACTATGGCTACACCTTC. Translation gives CASSLSQGTNYGYTF.

The V call is TRBV5-1, the J call TRBJ1-5, with TRBD1 matching 9 bases. V shed 0 bases, J shed 2 bases, and the junction held 3 bases outside the gene matches. The CDR3 totals 16 residues. CDR1 is SGHRS and CDR2 is YFSETQ in the germline V gene. The CDR3 coding sequence is TGCGCCAGCAGCTTGGAGGGACAGGGTGGCAATCAGCCCCAGCATTTT. Translating it yields CASSLEGQGGNQPQHF.

CDR3 nucleotides: TGTGCCAGCAGTTTATATGGGGGACTTGCTAACTATGGCTACACCTTC. As protein: CASSLYGGLANYGYTF. This chain links TRBV28 with TRBJ1-2; TRBD1 might be the D (5 bases). The V and J ends lost 1 base and 0 bases respectively, with 12 bases between them. Germline V gives CDR1 MDHEN, CDR2 SYDVKM. CDR3 length: 16 residues.

This chain links TRBV19 with TRBJ2-1, with 7 nucleotides matching TRBD2. Germline lookup yields CDR1 LNHDA and CDR2 SQIVND (reference sequence). This CDR3 region has 15 residues. V lost 3 bases to trimming and J lost 2 bases; unmatched junction nucleotides: 4. The CDR3 DNA reads TGTGCCAGTAGTATTGTCGGGAGGACCTACAATGAGCAGTTCTTC. Translating it yields CASSIVGRTYNEQFF.

A word on this clone: Other nucleotide sequences from this sample produce the same CDR3. The chain links TRBV2 to TRBJ2-1; 11 bases agree with TRBD2. After removal of 5 bases from V and 4 bases from J, the junction contained 1 base not matched to a gene. This CDR3 comprises 14 residues. Germline V gene data show CDR1 as SNHLY and CDR2 as FYNNEI. The CDR3 sequence: CASSRLAGYNEQFF. The DNA of the CDR3 is TGTGCCAGCAGTAGACTAGCGGGGTACAATGAGCAGTTCTTC.

This sequence joins TRBV27 and TRBJ2-3; 11 nucleotides agree with TRBD1. The CDR3 is 16 amino acids. Per the germline V gene, CDR1 is MNHEY and CDR2 is SMNVEV (reference sequence). V was pared by 7 bases and J by 2 bases, with 8 bases of the junction left unmatched. CDR3 amino acids: CASNPGQGGPTDTQYF. The CDR3 DNA follows: TGTGCCAGCAATCCGGGACAGGGGGGACCCACAGATACGCAGTATTTT.

The chain has TRBV18 and TRBJ2-1; TRBD2 matches at 7 bases. The V segment lost 4 bases and the J segment 6 bases; nucleotides outside the gene matches: 12. The length of the CDR3 is 16 residues. Germline-derived CDR1 and CDR2 are KGHSH and LQKENI. The CDR3 DNA sequence: TGTGCCAGCTCACGGGGGGGAACGGGGCGAGGCAATGAGCAGTTCTTC. Translated, it gives CASSRGGTGRGNEQFF.

The V call is TRBV18, the J call TRBJ2-1; 10 bases are shared with TRBD2. After removal of 2 bases from V and 4 bases from J, the junction contained 2 bases not matched to a gene. The CDR3 covers 15 residues. Germline CDR1 and CDR2: KGHSH and LQKENI. CDR3 sequence: CASSPSGRVYNEQFF. CDR3 bases: TGTGCCAGCTCACCAAGCGGGAGGGTTTACAATGAGCAGTTCTTC.

The chain uses TRBV7-8 and TRBJ2-1, with 12 bases lining up with TRBD2. With 5 bases clipped from V and 8 bases from J, the junction kept 16 bases outside the gene matches. Germline CDR1 SGHVS, CDR2 FQNEAQ. The CDR3 spans 18 residues. The CDR3 coding sequence is TGTGCCAGCAGCCCGCAGGCCGCTAGCGGGGGGGGCGACGATGAGCAGTTCTTC. It codes for CASSPQAASGGGDDEQFF.

CDR3 DNA: TGTGCCAGCAGCTTAGTAGCGGGAGGGAACAATGAGCAGTTCTTC. Protein: CASSLVAGGNNEQFF. The rearrangement uses TRBV7-2 and TRBJ2-1, with 11 nucleotides matching TRBD2. CDR3 length: 15 residues. Germline V gives CDR1 SGHTA, CDR2 FQGNSA. V gave up 1 base and J gave up 5 bases; unmatched junction bases: 1.

The chain combines TRBV7-2 with TRBJ1-1; TRBD1 might be the D (6 bases). Germline assignment: CDR1 SGHTA and CDR2 FQGNSA. Trimming removed 6 bases at V and 1 base at J, with 15 bases between. The CDR3 has 15 amino acids. The CDR3 nucleotides are TGTGCCAGCAGTATCGGGGGGCCTGGGAACACTGAAGCTTTCTTT. Protein: CASSIGGPGNTEAFF.

The J gene is TRBJ1-1, the V gene TRBV13; D is undetermined. The V gene's germline CDR1 is PRHDT and CDR2 FYEKMQ (reference sequence). V was cut by 0 bases and J by 0 bases, with 8 bases left in between. This CDR3 has 15 amino acids. The CDR3 DNA reads TGTGCCAGCAGCTTAGGAAGACAAATGAACACTGAAGCTTTCTTT. Encoded protein: CASSLGRQMNTEAFF.

V gene TRBV28 combines with J gene TRBJ2-6; tentative D call: TRBD2 (5 bases). V lost 3 bases to trimming and J lost 4 bases, with 10 bases between them. This CDR3 has 15 residues. Germline assignment: CDR1 MDHEN and CDR2 SYDVKM. The CDR3 sequence: CASSFRGAGANVLTF. In DNA form, the CDR3 reads TGTGCCAGCAGTTTCCGGGGAGCCGGGGCCAACGTCCTGACTTTC.